This TCR beta chain originates from a study of blood T cells in healthy people across ages. Study overall: Using template switching, researchers captured about one barcoded beta molecule for each two T cells. Whole-study results and caveats: While age rose, TCR beta diversity per million T cells dropped in a roughly linear way. The donors' CMV status was not determined, possibly confounding changes in expanded clonotypes.

Trimming cost V 1 base and J 1 base, with 10 bases left between them. Germline values: CDR1 DFQATT, CDR2 SNEGSKA (reference sequence). CDR3 length equals 14 residues. This clonotype was picked up a small number of times. Its antigen is as yet unknown. PCR was performed a second time for roughly 6 to 12 cycles using a sample-barcoded 5' primer and a J-beta primer mix. TCRdb recomputed calls from the 5' RACE reads with MiXCR, one row per CDR3 protein. This sample yields some 930,000 distinct CDR3 sequences, of which about 29% are seen a single time; 10% belongs to the top ten. These data also featured in a second study, about T cells of mothers and their children. From that report: Sequencing returned over 8 million TCR beta CDR3 reads per mother and roughly 3 million per child.

The V and J genes are TRBV20-1 and TRBJ1-1; D unclear. The TCR comes from a woman aged 40 to 49 in good health. The material sequenced was blood. As DNA, the CDR3 is TGCAGTGCTAGAGTCGGGCGGACGAACACTGAAGCTTTCTTT. Its protein is CSARVGRTNTEAFF.